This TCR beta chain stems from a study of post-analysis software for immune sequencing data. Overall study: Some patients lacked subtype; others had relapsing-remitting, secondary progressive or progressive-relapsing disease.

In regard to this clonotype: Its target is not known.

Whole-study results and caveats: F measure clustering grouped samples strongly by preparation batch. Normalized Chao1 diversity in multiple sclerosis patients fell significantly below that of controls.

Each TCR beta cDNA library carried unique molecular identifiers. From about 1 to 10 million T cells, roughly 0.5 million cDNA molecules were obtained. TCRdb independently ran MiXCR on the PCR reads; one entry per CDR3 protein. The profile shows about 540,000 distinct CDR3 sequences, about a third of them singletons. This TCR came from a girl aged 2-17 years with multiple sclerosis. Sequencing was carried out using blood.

This chain's CDR3 is CASSPQSGLAHNYNEQFF. The DNA for the CDR3 is TGTGCCAGCAGCCCGCAATCGGGACTAGCCCACAACTACAATGAGCAGTTCTTC. The rearrangement uses TRBV7-2 and TRBJ2-1; 9 nucleotides line up with TRBD2. CDR3 length equals 18 residues. Germline CDR1 reads SGHTA; CDR2 reads FQGNSA. V shed 5 bases and J 3 bases; nucleotides not matched to a gene: 14.